One and the same sample provided the 22 T cell receptor beta chains below, sequenced in a study of blood T cells in healthy people across ages. A J-beta primer mix and a sample-barcoded 5' primer were used in a second PCR of roughly 6 to 11 cycles. TCRdb re-derived calls from the 5' RACE reads in MiXCR, one entry per CDR3 protein. This sample has around 800,000 distinct CDR3 sequences; approximately 67% occur once, and the top ten carry roughly a quarter. Sequencing was carried out using blood. The origin of the receptors is a young man in good health.

The chain joins TRBV13 to TRBJ2-5; D tentatively fits TRBD1 or TRBD2 (5 bases each). Trimming removed 1 base from V and 4 bases from J, with 16 bases in between. This CDR3 is 16 amino acids long. Germline values: CDR1 PRHDT, CDR2 FYEKMQ (reference sequence). CDR3 sequence reads: CASSLVGVGIRETQYF. Here the CDR3 DNA reads TGTGCCAGCAGCTTAGTGGGGGTTGGAATCCGAGAGACCCAGTACTTC.

The V gene is TRBV3-1, the J gene TRBJ2-7; D may be TRBD1 (5 bases). Between the trimmed V and J ends, which lost 0 bases and 2 bases, there was a span of 11 bases. Germline V gene data show CDR1 as LGHDT and CDR2 as YNNKEL (reference sequence). This CDR3 spans 15 amino acids. The CDR3 DNA sequence: TGTGCCAGCAGCCAAGATCCCAGGGTCGCCTACGAGCAGTACTTC. As protein: CASSQDPRVAYEQYF.

The chain has TRBV15 and TRBJ2-3, with TRBD1 identical over 8 bases. Trimming cost V 3 bases and J 2 bases; bases outside gene matches: 7. The germline V gene encodes CDR1 LNHNV and CDR2 YYDKDF (reference sequence). The CDR3 has 16 residues. Here the CDR3 reads CATSSRDRFSTDTQYF. The CDR3, as DNA: TGTGCCACCAGCAGCCGGGACAGGTTCTCCACAGATACGCAGTATTTT.

This clonotype has just one count. The chain couples TRBV20-1 to TRBJ2-1; 7 bases match TRBD2. V was clipped by 5 bases and J by 7 bases; unmatched bases: 17. The CDR3 length is 16 residues. In germline, CDR1 is DFQATT, CDR2 SNEGSKA (reference sequence). The CDR3, as DNA: TGCAGTGCTTCACGCGGGGCTAGCGGAATGGGGAATGAGCAGTTCTTC. It yields the protein CSASRGASGMGNEQFF.

The genes are TRBV6-5 and TRBJ2-3; D unclear. CDR1 MNHEY and CDR2 SVGAGI come from the germline V gene. V lost 6 bases and J lost 4, with 11 bases in between. The CDR3 contains 13 residues. The DNA for the CDR3 is TGTGCCAGCAGCAACGGCCGGGCAGATACGCAGTATTTT. Translating it yields CASSNGRADTQYF.

This chain joins TRBV28 and TRBJ2-7; D unresolved. The CDR3 loop spans 16 amino acids. Germline V gene sequence: CDR1 MDHEN, CDR2 SYDVKM. The V gene lost 1 base and the J gene lost 0 bases, with 13 bases spanning the gap. CDR3 nucleotide sequence: TGTGCCAGCAGTTTATCGGCAGGTCTTCCCTCCTACGAGCAGTACTTC. Translating it yields CASSLSAGLPSYEQYF.

A single count supports this clonotype. V usage is TRBV28 and J usage is TRBJ2-5; tentative D call: TRBD2 (7 bases). The CDR3 loop spans 15 amino acids. In germline, CDR1 is MDHEN, CDR2 SYDVKM. V lost 5 bases and J lost 1, with 14 bases in between. The CDR3: CASSPWEGGQETQYF. CDR3 DNA: TGTGCCAGCAGTCCCTGGGAGGGGGGCCAAGAGACCCAGTACTTC.

This clonotype was found a few times. The chain carries TRBV29-1 and TRBJ2-7, with D possibly matching TRBD1 (5 bases). The CDR3 runs to 12 residues. In germline, CDR1 is SQVTM, CDR2 ANQGSEA. Trimming removed 6 bases at V and 0 bases at J, with 9 bases between. DNA for the CDR3: TGCAGCGTCCAGGACATCTCCTACGAGCAGTACTTC. Protein product: CSVQDISYEQYF.

This chain links TRBV25-1 with TRBJ2-6; D possibly matches TRBD1 or TRBD2 (5 bases each). The V gene's germline CDR1 is MGHDK and CDR2 SYGVNS. CDR3 size: 15 residues. Between the trimmed V and J ends, which lost 8 bases and 0 bases, there was a span of 11 bases. The CDR3 loop is CASRGTGSGANVLTF. Here the CDR3 DNA reads TGTGCCAGCCGGGGCACCGGCTCTGGGGCCAACGTCCTGACTTTC. The full variable domain, with the rest looked up from reference TRBV25-1 and TRBJ2-6, is EADIYQTPRYLVIGTGKKITLECSQTMGHDKMYWYQQDPGMELHLIHYSYGVNSTEKGDLSSESTVSRIRTEHFPLTLESARPSHTSQYLCASRGTGSGANVLTFGAGSRLTVL.

The chain is built from TRBV7-9 and TRBJ2-1; 8 nucleotides agree with TRBD1. Trimming took 2 bases from V and 10 from J; bases not matched to a gene: 10. From germline, CDR1 is SEHNR and CDR2 FQNEAQ (reference sequence). CDR3 size: 15 residues. For the CDR3, the DNA is TGTGCCAGCAGCTTATCCGGACAGGGTAATCACGAGCAGTTCTTC. Translating gives CASSLSGQGNHEQFF.

The V gene is TRBV20-1, the J gene TRBJ2-1; the match to TRBD2 covers 8 bases. Germline V gene sequence: CDR1 DFQATT, CDR2 SNEGSKA (reference sequence). This CDR3 is built from 16 residues. V lost 3 bases, J lost 7 bases, and 14 bases stayed unmatched. CDR3 in DNA: TGCAGTGCTAGGTTGGACGGGGGGGCCATTATTAATGAGCAGTTCTTC. This encodes CSARLDGGAIINEQFF.

V is TRBV7-2 and J is TRBJ1-2, with unresolved D. The CDR3 loop spans 13 amino acids. Germline CDR1 reads SGHTA; CDR2 reads FQGNSA. V dropped 1 base and J dropped 4 bases, with 7 bases sitting between them. CDR3 protein: CASSLVAVYGYTF. CDR3 in DNA: TGTGCCAGCAGCTTAGTAGCCGTCTATGGCTACACCTTC. The full variable domain, rest sourced from reference TRBV7-2 and TRBJ1-2, is GAGVSQSPSNKVTEKGKDVELRCDPISGHTALYWYRQSLGQGLEFLIYFQGNSAPDKSGLPSDRFSAERTGGSVSTLTIQRTQQEDSAVYLCASSLVAVYGYTFGSGTRLTVV.

This rearrangement joins TRBV6-5 to TRBJ2-3, with D possibly matching TRBD1 (5 bases). In germline, CDR1 is MNHEY, CDR2 SVGAGI. The CDR3 extends over 13 amino acids. Trimming removed 7 bases from V and 4 bases from J, with 12 bases in between. CDR3 DNA: TGTGCCAGCAAATCTACAGGCGCAGATACGCAGTATTTT. Amino acids: CASKSTGADTQYF.

The V gene is TRBV7-6, the J gene TRBJ2-3; weak D call: TRBD2 (6 bases). CDR1 is SGHVS and CDR2 is FNYEAQ in the germline V gene. This CDR3 contains 16 residues. Trimming removed 4 bases at V and 4 bases at J, with 18 bases between. CDR3 loop: CASSSTENSGSDTQYF. Written as DNA, the CDR3 is TGTGCCAGCAGCTCGACCGAGAACAGCGGGTCAGATACGCAGTATTTT.

This clonotype appeared a few times. This rearrangement joins TRBV7-2 to TRBJ2-7; D unclear. CDR3 length: 15 amino acids. Trimming shortened V by 5 bases and J by 1 base, and 15 bases separated the two germline ends. Germline V gene sequence: CDR1 SGHTA, CDR2 FQGNSA. The DNA for the CDR3 is TGTGCCAGCAGCCAACCAGGAGTAAAGTCCTACGAGCAGTACTTC. Encoded protein: CASSQPGVKSYEQYF.

This clonotype was seen only a few times. CDR3 DNA sequence: TGTGCCAGCAGTTTTGGGCAGGGGATAGCCGAGCAGTACTTC. Its protein product is CASSFGQGIAEQYF. The rearrangement uses TRBV12-3 or TRBV12-4 and TRBJ2-7; TRBD1 is a possible D gene (6 bases). V shed 3 bases and J shed 6 bases, with 15 bases lying between them. The CDR3 runs 14 residues.

The genes are TRBV6-6 and TRBJ1-1; 8 nucleotides match TRBD1. V was clipped by 4 bases and J by 1 base; unmatched bases: 5. The germline V gene encodes CDR1 MNHNY and CDR2 SVGAGI (reference sequence). The CDR3 length is 15 residues. The chain's CDR3 is CASSFLDRGNTEAFF. The DNA of the CDR3 is TGTGCCAGCAGTTTTCTCGACAGGGGGAACACTGAAGCTTTCTTT.

The chain links TRBV7-3 to TRBJ1-6, with D unclear. Germline V CDR1 and CDR2: SGHTA, FQGTGA. V lost 3 bases and J 7 bases, leaving 10 bases between the germline ends. The CDR3 spans 14 residues. CDR3 DNA sequence: TGTGCCAGCAGCTTCAATGCCCCAAATTCACCCCTCCACTTT. This codes for CASSFNAPNSPLHF. The full variable domain, in which reference TRBV7-3 and TRBJ1-6 provide the parts outside the CDR3, is GAGVSQTPSNKVTEKGKYVELRCDPISGHTALYWYRQSLGQGPEFLIYFQGTGAADDSGLPNDRFFAVRPEGSVSTLKIQRTERGDSAVYLCASSFNAPNSPLHFGNGTRLTVT.

V gene TRBV6-2 or TRBV6-3 combines with J gene TRBJ2-4; D unresolved. Gene TRBJ2-7 matches the end of the DNA better, so the J call may be wrong. Germline V gene lookup returns CDR1 MNHEY and CDR2 SVGEGT. The CDR3 sequence is 15 residues long. CDR3 protein: CASSYLQARTNEQYF. The CDR3 coding sequence is TGTGCCAGCAGTTACCTCCAAGCGCGTACCAACGAGCAGTACTTC.

The chain combines TRBV6-6 with TRBJ1-5; no definite D call. This CDR3 is 17 amino acids long. Between the trimmed V and J ends, which lost 6 bases and 0 bases, there was a span of 18 bases. The germline V gene has CDR1 MNHNY and CDR2 SVGAGI (reference sequence). The CDR3 loop reads CASSPTGLLDSNQPQHF. As DNA, the CDR3 is TGTGCCAGCAGCCCCACGGGTCTATTAGATAGCAATCAGCCCCAGCATTTT.

The gene calls are TRBV10-3 and TRBJ2-7; 12 bases agree with TRBD1. CDR1 and CDR2 (germline): ENHRY, SYGVKD. V shed 3 bases, J shed 4 bases, and the junction held 4 bases outside the gene matches. CDR3 size: 15 residues. The CDR3 reads CAISDRGQGAYEQYF. For the CDR3, the DNA is TGTGCCATCAGTGATAGGGGACAGGGGGCGTACGAGCAGTACTTC.

This clonotype is a singleton in its sample. The chain carries TRBV6-5 and TRBJ2-2, with 7 bases that match TRBD1. This CDR3 comprises 14 residues. Looked up from germline, CDR1 is MNHEY and CDR2 is SVGAGI. V lost 6 bases, J lost 4 bases, and 5 bases stayed unmatched. CDR3 loop: CASSQTGATGELFF. The DNA for the CDR3 is TGTGCCAGCAGCCAAACAGGGGCCACCGGGGAGCTGTTTTTT.